The source of this T cell receptor beta chain is a study of blood T cell repertoires in COVID-19. This clone was counted once. TCRdb's copy holds only in-frame clones and misses some; the assay was immunoSEQ multiplex PCR. The table includes roughly 120,000 clones, 88% detected once. The CDR3 runs 12 residues. V was trimmed by 6 bases and J by 9 bases, leaving 12 bases between them. Germline lookup yields CDR1 LNHDA and CDR2 SQIVND (reference sequence). Material: peripheral blood. This chain links TRBV19 with TRBJ2-1; D is possibly TRBD2 (5 bases). The clonotype originates from a woman aged 50 to 65 with active or convalescent COVID-19. The CDR3 nucleotides read TGTGCCAGTAGGTTATCTCGGGGTGAGCAGTTCTTC. Its translation is CASRLSRGEQFF.